This T cell receptor (beta chain) appears in the sequencing data of a study of T cell responses to AZD1222 COVID-19 vaccine. Study observations and caveats: Dominant at 160-218 and 743-854, vaccine-associated CD4 TCRs also spanned spike.

This clone was counted a few times. The antigen remains unidentified. Using immunoSEQ multiplex PCR, the repertoire was profiled, and TCRdb retains in-frame clones only, with some absent. The sample has about 150,000 clones, about 85% seen once. The sample consisted of peripheral blood, taken on day 0 of AZD1222 vaccination. This TCR was sampled from an adult in good health.

The CDR3 DNA reads TGTGCCAGCAGCTTCCCCGGGACTAGCGGGATAAATGAGCAGTTCTTC. It encodes CASSFPGTSGINEQFF. The gene calls are TRBV7-9 and TRBJ2-1; 13 nucleotides agree with TRBD2. The CDR3 covers 16 residues. Per germline, CDR1 SEHNR and CDR2 FQNEAQ (reference sequence). The J segment lost 7 bases and the V segment lost 3 bases, leaving 6 bases of the junction unmatched.